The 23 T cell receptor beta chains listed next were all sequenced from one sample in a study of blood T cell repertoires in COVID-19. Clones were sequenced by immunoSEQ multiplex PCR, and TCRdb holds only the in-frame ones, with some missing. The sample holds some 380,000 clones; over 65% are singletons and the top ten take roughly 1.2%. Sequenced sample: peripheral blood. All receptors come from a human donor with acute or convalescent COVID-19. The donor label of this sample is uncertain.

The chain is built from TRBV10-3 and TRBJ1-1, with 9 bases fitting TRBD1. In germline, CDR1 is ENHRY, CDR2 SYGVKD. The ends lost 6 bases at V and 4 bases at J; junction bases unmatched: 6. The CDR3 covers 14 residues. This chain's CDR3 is CAIRVQGAVTEAFF. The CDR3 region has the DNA TGTGCCATCAGAGTACAGGGGGCGGTCACTGAAGCTTTCTTT.

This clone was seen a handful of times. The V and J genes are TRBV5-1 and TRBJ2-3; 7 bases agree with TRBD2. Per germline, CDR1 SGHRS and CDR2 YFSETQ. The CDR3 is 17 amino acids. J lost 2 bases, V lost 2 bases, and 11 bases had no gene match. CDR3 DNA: TGCGCCAGCAGCTTAGACGGGAGGACCCGATTCACAGATACGCAGTATTTT. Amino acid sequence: CASSLDGRTRFTDTQYF.

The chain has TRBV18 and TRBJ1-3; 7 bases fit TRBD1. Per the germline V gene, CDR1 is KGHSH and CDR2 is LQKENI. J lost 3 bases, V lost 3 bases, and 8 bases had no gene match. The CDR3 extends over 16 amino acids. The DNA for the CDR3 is TGTGCCAGCTCACCGGGGCCAGGGGGTCATGGAAACACCATATATTTT. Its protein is CASSPGPGGHGNTIYF.

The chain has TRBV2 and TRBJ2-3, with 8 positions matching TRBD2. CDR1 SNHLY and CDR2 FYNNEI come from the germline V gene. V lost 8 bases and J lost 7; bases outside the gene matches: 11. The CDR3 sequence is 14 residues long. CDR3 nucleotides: TGTGCCAGCGCTGCCAGCGGGAGTTCGTATACGCAGTATTTT. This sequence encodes CASAASGSSYTQYF.

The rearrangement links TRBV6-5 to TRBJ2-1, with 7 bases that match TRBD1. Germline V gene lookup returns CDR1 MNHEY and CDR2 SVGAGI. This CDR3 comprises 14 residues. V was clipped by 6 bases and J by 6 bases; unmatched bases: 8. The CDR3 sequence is CASRPDRRPNEQFF. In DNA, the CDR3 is TGTGCCAGCAGACCGGACAGGAGACCCAATGAGCAGTTCTTC.

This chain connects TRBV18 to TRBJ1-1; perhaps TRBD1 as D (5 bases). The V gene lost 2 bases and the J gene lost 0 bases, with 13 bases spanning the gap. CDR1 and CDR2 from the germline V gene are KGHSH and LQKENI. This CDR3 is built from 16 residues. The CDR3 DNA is TGTGCCAGCTCACCAGTACAGGCTCCATTGAACACTGAAGCTTTCTTT. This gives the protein CASSPVQAPLNTEAFF. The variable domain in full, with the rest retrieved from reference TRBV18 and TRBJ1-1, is NAGVMQNPRHLVRRRGQEARLRCSPMKGHSHVYWYRQLPEEGLKFMVYLQKENIIDESGMPKERFSAEFPKEGPSILRIQQVVRGDSAAYFCASSPVQAPLNTEAFFGQGTRLTVV.

The CDR3 DNA reads TGCAGTGCTAGGCAGACCTACGAGCAGTACTTC. Translating it yields CSARQTYEQYF. This chain links TRBV20-1 with TRBJ2-7; D uncertain. Germline CDR1 and CDR2: DFQATT and SNEGSKA (reference sequence). This CDR3 contains 11 residues. Trimming took 3 bases from V and 2 from J, leaving 5 bases between them.

The DNA of the CDR3 is TGTGCCATCGCTAGCGGAGCGAACACCGGGGAGCTGTTTTTT. As protein: CAIASGANTGELFF. The chain is built from TRBV10-3 and TRBJ2-2; 7 bases are shared with TRBD2. This CDR3 region has 14 residues. Germline CDR1 reads ENHRY; CDR2 reads SYGVKD. V lost 8 bases, J lost 0 bases, and 3 bases stayed unmatched.

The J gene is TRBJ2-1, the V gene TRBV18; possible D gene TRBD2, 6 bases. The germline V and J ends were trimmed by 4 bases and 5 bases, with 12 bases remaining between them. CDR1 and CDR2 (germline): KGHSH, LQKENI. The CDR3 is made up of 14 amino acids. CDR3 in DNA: TGTGCCAGCTCACGCGATTTAGCGGACAATGAGCAGTTCTTC. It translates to CASSRDLADNEQFF. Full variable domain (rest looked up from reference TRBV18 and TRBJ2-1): NAGVMQNPRHLVRRRGQEARLRCSPMKGHSHVYWYRQLPEEGLKFMVYLQKENIIDESGMPKERFSAEFPKEGPSILRIQQVVRGDSAAYFCASSRDLADNEQFFGPGTRLTVL.

This chain's CDR3 is CASKTGIGGNEKLFF. The CDR3 coding sequence is TGTGCCAGCAAAACAGGGATAGGAGGAAATGAAAAACTGTTTTTT. The rearrangement joins TRBV6-5 to TRBJ1-4, with a tentative D call TRBD1 (6 bases). The CDR3 runs 15 residues. V dropped 7 bases and J dropped 5 bases, with 17 bases sitting between them. The germline V gene has CDR1 MNHEY and CDR2 SVGAGI.

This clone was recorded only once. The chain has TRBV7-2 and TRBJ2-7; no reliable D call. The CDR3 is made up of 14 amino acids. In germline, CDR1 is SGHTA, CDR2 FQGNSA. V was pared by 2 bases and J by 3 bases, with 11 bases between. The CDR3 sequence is CASSLLFGGYEQYF. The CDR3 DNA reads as TGTGCCAGCAGCTTATTATTCGGCGGCTACGAGCAGTACTTC.

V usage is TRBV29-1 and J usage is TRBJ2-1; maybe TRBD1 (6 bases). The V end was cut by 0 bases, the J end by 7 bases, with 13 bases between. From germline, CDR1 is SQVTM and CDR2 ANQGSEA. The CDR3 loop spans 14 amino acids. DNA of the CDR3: TGCAGCGTTGAAGATGCAGGGGACAAGAATGAGCAGTTCTTC. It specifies CSVEDAGDKNEQFF.

CDR3 nucleotides: TGTGCCAGCTCACCCGACAGGATCAACATTCAGTACTTC. Translation: CASSPDRINIQYF. The V call is TRBV18, the J call TRBJ2-4; D is perhaps TRBD1 (6 bases). This CDR3 is 13 amino acids long. V lost 3 bases, J lost 7 bases, and 10 bases lay in between. Germline V gives CDR1 KGHSH, CDR2 LQKENI.

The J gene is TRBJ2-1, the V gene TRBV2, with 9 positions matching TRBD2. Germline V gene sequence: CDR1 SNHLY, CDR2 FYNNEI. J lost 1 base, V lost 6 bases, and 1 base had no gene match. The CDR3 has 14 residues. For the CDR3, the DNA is TGTGCCAGCAGACTAGCGGGTTCCTACAATGAGCAGTTCTTC. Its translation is CASRLAGSYNEQFF.

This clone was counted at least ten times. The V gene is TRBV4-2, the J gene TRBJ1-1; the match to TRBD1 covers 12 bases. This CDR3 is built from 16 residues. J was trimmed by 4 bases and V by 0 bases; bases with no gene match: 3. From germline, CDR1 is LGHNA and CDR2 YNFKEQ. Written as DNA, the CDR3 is TGTGCCAGCAGCCAAGAGCTGGGACAGGGGGCCACTGAAGCTTTCTTT. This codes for CASSQELGQGATEAFF.

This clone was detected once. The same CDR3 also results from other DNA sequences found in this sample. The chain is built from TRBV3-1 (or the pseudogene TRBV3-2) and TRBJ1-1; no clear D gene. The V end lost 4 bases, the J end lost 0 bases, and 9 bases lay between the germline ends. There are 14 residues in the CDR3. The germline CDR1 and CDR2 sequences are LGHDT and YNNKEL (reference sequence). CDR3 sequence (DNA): TGTGCCAGCAGCCGTGGGCAGATGAACACTGAAGCTTTCTTT. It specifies CASSRGQMNTEAFF.

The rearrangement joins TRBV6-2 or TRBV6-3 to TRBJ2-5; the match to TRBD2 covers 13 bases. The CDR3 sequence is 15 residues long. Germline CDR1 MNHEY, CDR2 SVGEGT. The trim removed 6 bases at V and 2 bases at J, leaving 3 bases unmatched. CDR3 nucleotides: TGTGCCAGCAGCCGGACTAGCGGGGGACAAGAGACCCAGTACTTC. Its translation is CASSRTSGGQETQYF.

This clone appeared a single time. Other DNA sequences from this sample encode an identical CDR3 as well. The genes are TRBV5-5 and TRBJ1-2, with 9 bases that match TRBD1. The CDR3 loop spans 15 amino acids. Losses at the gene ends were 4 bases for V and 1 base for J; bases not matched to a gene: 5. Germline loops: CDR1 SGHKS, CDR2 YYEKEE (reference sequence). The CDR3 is CASSPGTGLNYGYTF. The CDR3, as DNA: TGTGCCAGCAGCCCCGGGACAGGGCTTAACTATGGCTACACCTTC.

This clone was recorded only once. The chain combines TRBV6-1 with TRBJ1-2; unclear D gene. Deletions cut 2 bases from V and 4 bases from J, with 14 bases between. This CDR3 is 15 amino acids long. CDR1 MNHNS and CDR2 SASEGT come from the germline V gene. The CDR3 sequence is CASSELGALVYGYTF. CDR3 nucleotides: TGTGCCAGCAGTGAATTGGGCGCCCTGGTCTATGGCTACACCTTC.

Written as DNA, the CDR3 is TGTGCCACCAGTGCTTCTCGTCCGGCGGTTAAGGGGTCGTGGACAGATACGCAGTATTTT. It encodes CATSASRPAVKGSWTDTQYF. The chain has TRBV24-1 and TRBJ2-3, with a tentative D call TRBD1 (5 bases). V shed 5 bases and J shed 3 bases, with 29 bases lying between them. The CDR3 extends over 20 amino acids. CDR1 and CDR2 from the germline V gene are KGHDR and SFDVKD.

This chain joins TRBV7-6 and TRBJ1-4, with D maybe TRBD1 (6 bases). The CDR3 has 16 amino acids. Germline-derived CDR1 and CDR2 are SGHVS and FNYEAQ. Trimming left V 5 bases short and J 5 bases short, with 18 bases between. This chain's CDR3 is CASSVPAGTPNEKLFF. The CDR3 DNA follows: TGTGCCAGCAGCGTCCCAGCCGGGACACCGAATGAAAAACTGTTTTTT.

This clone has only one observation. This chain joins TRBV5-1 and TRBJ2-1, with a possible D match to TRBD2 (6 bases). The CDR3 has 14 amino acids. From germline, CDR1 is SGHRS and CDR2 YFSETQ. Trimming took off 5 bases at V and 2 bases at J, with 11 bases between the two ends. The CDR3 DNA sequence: TGCGCCAGCAGTCGGGGAGGAACCTACAATGAGCAGTTCTTC. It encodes CASSRGGTYNEQFF. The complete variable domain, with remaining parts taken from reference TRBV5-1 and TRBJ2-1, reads KAGVTQTPRYLIKTRGQQVTLSCSPISGHRSVSWYQQTPGQGLQFLFEYFSETQRNKGNFPGRFSGRQFSNSRSEMNVSTLELGDSALYLCASSRGGTYNEQFFGPGTRLTVL.

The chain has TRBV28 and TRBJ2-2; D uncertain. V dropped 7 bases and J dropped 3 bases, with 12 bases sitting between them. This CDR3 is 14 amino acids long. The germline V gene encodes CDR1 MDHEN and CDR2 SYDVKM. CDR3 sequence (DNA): TGTGCCAGCAATCCCTCCGGGTACACCGGGGAGCTGTTTTTT. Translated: CASNPSGYTGELFF. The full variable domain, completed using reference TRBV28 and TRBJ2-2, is DVKVTQSSRYLVKRTGEKVFLECVQDMDHENMFWYRQDPGLGLRLIYFSYDVKMKEKGDIPEGYSVSREKKERFSLILESASTNQTSMYLCASNPSGYTGELFFGEGSRLTVL.